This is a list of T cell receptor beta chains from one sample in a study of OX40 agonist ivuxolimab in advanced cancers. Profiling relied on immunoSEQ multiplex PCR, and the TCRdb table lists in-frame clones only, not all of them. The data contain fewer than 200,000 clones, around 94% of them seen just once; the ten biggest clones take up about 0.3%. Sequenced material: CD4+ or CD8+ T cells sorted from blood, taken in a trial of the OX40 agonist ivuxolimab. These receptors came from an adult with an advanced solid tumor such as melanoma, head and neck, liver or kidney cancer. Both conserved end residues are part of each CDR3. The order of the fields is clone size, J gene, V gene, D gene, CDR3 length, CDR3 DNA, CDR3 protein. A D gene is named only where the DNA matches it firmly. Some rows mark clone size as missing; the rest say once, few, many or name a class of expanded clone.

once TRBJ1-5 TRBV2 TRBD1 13 TGTGCCACCACCGGGACAGGGGGCAAGCCCCAGCATTTT CATTGTGGKPQHF
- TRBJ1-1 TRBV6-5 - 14 TGTGCCAGCAGTTATAACCCCGGGAACACTGAAGCTTTCTTT CASSYNPGNTEAFF
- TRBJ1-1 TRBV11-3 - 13 TGTGCCAGCAGCCCCAACAGCGCCACTGAAGCTTTCTTT CASSPNSATEAFF
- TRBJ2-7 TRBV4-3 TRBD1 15 TGCGCCAGCAGCCCTTACAGGGGTGATACCTACGAGCAGTACTTC CASSPYRGDTYEQYF
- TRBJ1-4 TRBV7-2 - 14 TGTGCCAGCAGCCAAGGGGGGTTTAATGAAAAACTGTTTTTT CASSQGGFNEKLFF
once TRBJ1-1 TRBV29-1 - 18 TGCAGCGTTGGGGCAGCTAACCCCACCAGACCCCTGAACACTGAAGCTTTCTTT CSVGAANPTRPLNTEAFF
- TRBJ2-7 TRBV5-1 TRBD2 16 TGCGCCAGCAGCTTTCTTCCGGGACTAGCGGGAGACGAGCAGTACTTC CASSFLPGLAGDEQYF
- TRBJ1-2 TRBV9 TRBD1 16 TGTGCCAGCAGCGTCCCCCCGACAGGGCCTTTTTATGGCTACACCTTC CASSVPPTGPFYGYTF
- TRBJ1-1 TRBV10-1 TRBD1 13 TGCGCCAGCAGACCGGACAGGTTCGCTGAAGCTTTCTTT CASRPDRFAEAFF
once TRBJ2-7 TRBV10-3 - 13 TGTGCCATCAGCGAGGCGCCGACCTACGAGCAGTACTTC CAISEAPTYEQYF
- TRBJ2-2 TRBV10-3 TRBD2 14 TGTGCCATCGAAGGGCAGCGGGGAACCGGGGAGCTGTTTTTT CAIEGQRGTGELFF
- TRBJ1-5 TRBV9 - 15 TGTGCCAGCAGCGTAGGGGGTGGTACAGATCAGCCCCAGCATTTT CASSVGGGTDQPQHF
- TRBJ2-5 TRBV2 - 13 TGTGCCAGCAGTGATACGGGTGCCGAGACCCAGTACTTC CASSDTGAETQYF
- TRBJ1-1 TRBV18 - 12 TGTGCCAGCTCACCACCCGACGGTGAAGCTTTCTTT CASSPPDGEAFF
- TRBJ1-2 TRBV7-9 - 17 TGTGCCAGCAGCCGAGACCTTCACAGGGACTCGGGCTATGGCTACACCTTC CASSRDLHRDSGYGYTF
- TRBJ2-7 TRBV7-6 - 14 TGTGCCAGCAGCTTAGGGACAGACTCCTACGAGCAGTACTTC CASSLGTDSYEQYF
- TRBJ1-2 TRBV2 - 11 TGTGCCAGCGGACGGAACTATGGCTACACCTTC CASGRNYGYTF
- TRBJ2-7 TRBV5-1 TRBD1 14 TGCGCCAGCAGCGTGGACAGGGAGACCTACGAGCAGTACTTC CASSVDRETYEQYF
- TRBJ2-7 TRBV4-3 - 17 TGCGCCAGCAGCCAAGATCCCAGGCCTGAAAGAACCTACGAGCAGTACTTC CASSQDPRPERTYEQYF
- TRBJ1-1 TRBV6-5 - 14 TGTGCCAGCAGTTACGCAGTAACGAACACTGAAGCTTTCTTT CASSYAVTNTEAFF
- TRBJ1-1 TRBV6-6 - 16 TGTGCCAGCAGTTACTCCCAGGTTAGGATGAACACTGAAGCTTTCTTT CASSYSQVRMNTEAFF
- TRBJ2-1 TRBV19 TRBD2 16 TGTGCCAGTAAAACTAGCGGGGGACCCTCCTACAATGAGCAGTTCTTC CASKTSGGPSYNEQFF
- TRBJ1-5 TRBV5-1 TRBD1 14 TGCGCCAGCAGCCAATCACAGGGGACGCAGCCCCAGCATTTT CASSQSQGTQPQHF
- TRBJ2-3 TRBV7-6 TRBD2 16 TGTGCCAGCAGCTTGGAAGCGGGAGTGAGCACAGATACGCAGTATTTT CASSLEAGVSTDTQYF
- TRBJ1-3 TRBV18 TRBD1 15 TGTGCCAGCTCACCCACGACAGGGAGTGGAAACACCATATATTTT CASSPTTGSGNTIYF
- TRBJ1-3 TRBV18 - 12 TGTGCCAGCTCACCATCCGGAAACACCATATATTTT CASSPSGNTIYF